These T cell receptor beta chains were read from a single sample in a study of blood T cell repertoires in COVID-19. Sequencing was performed with immunoSEQ multiplex PCR; in TCRdb, only in-frame clones are kept and a portion is missing. The sample records 140,000 or so clones, approximately 85% being singletons. The source material was peripheral blood. These receptors originate from a human donor with acute or convalescent COVID-19. The donor label of this sample is uncertain. Each CDR3 is given with its conserved first and last residue. D genes are given only for firm matches. Size is stated for part of the rows, as once, few or many counts, or as a class when the clone is expanded.

V: TRBV2
length: 15
J: TRBJ1-2
size: -
D: TRBD1
CDR3: CASLGQGRKDYGYTF
DNA: TGTGCCAGCTTGGGACAGGGAAGGAAGGACTATGGCTACACCTTC

V: TRBV6-5
length: 14
J: TRBJ2-7
size: -
D: TRBD2
CDR3: CASSYGGVTYEQYF
DNA: TGTGCCAGCAGTTATGGGGGGGTCACCTACGAGCAGTACTTC

V: TRBV18
length: 15
J: TRBJ1-6
size: many
D: -
CDR3: CASSLTGPYNSPLHF
DNA: TGTGCCAGCTCACTCACAGGGCCCTATAATTCACCCCTCCACTTT

V: TRBV5-1
length: 14
J: TRBJ1-6
size: -
D: TRBD1
CDR3: CASSLGQGGTPLHF
DNA: TGCGCCAGCAGCCTCGGACAGGGTGGAACACCCCTCCACTTT

V: TRBV7-9
length: 15
J: TRBJ1-4
size: -
D: TRBD1
CDR3: CASSLIRGLSEKLFF
DNA: TGTGCCAGCAGCTTAATCAGGGGGCTGTCTGAAAAACTGTTTTTT

V: TRBV30
length: 12
J: TRBJ1-1
size: few
D: -
CDR3: CAWTTGVTEAFF
DNA: TGTGCCTGGACCACAGGTGTCACTGAAGCTTTCTTT

V: TRBV18
length: 15
J: TRBJ2-5
size: -
D: -
CDR3: CASSPPMAATETQYF
DNA: TGTGCCAGCTCACCACCGATGGCGGCGACAGAGACCCAGTACTTC

V: TRBV7-9
length: 13
J: TRBJ2-1
size: -
D: -
CDR3: CASSSPMAYEQFF
DNA: TGTGCCAGCAGCTCCCCCATGGCCTATGAGCAGTTCTTC

V: TRBV5-1
length: 14
J: TRBJ2-1
size: -
D: TRBD1
CDR3: CASSTGTGYNEQFF
DNA: TGCGCCAGCAGCACCGGGACAGGGTACAATGAGCAGTTCTTC

V: TRBV9
length: 16
J: TRBJ2-1
size: -
D: -
CDR3: CASSVVSRGAHNEQFF
DNA: TGTGCCAGCAGCGTAGTGAGCAGGGGGGCCCACAATGAGCAGTTCTTC

V: TRBV14
length: 15
J: TRBJ1-6
size: -
D: TRBD1
CDR3: CASSPGQGVNSPLHF
DNA: TGTGCCAGCAGCCCGGGACAGGGGGTCAATTCACCCCTCCACTTT

V: TRBV7-9
length: 16
J: TRBJ1-1
size: -
D: -
CDR3: CASSSGGDPRSTEAFF
DNA: TGTGCCAGCAGCTCGGGGGGGGACCCGAGGTCCACTGAAGCTTTCTTT

V: TRBV9
length: 18
J: TRBJ1-4
size: -
D: TRBD1
CDR3: CASSPGQGAGRANEKLFF
DNA: TGTGCCAGCAGCCCCGGACAGGGCGCCGGTCGAGCTAATGAAAAACTGTTTTTT

V: TRBV5-4
length: 14
J: TRBJ1-3
size: -
D: TRBD1
CDR3: CASSIGTGENTIYF
DNA: TGTGCCAGCAGCATTGGGACAGGAGAAAACACCATATATTTT

V: TRBV28
length: 14
J: TRBJ1-6
size: few
D: -
CDR3: CASMVGGADSPLHF
DNA: TGTGCCAGCATGGTTGGGGGGGCTGATTCACCCCTCCACTTT

V: TRBV19
length: 16
J: TRBJ1-5
size: -
D: TRBD1
CDR3: CASSAHEGQGPQPQHF
DNA: TGTGCCAGTAGTGCCCATGAGGGACAGGGACCTCAGCCCCAGCATTTT

V: TRBV6-2/TRBV6-3
length: 14
J: TRBJ1-1
size: -
D: -
CDR3: CASSYSGERTEAFF
DNA: TGTGCCAGCAGTTACTCTGGGGAGAGGACTGAAGCTTTCTTT